The 25 T cell receptor beta chains below come from one sample, sequenced in a study of blood T cell repertoires in COVID-19 (dated by TCRdb to between 2020 and 2021). Libraries came from the immunoSEQ multiplex PCR assay. TCRdb took this table from immuneACCESS and kept in-frame rearrangements with V and J called. Such tables lack part of the clones; where checked against another copy, unresolved V genes explain under half of the gap, and the rest is unexplained. This sample comprises fewer than 300,000 clones, roughly 92% of them detected only once. The ten largest clones represent approximately 2% of the sample. The sequencing input was peripheral blood. The origin of the receptors is a woman in her twenties or thirties with COVID-19, enrolled during active disease.

V gene TRBV7-8 combines with J gene TRBJ1-5; D unclear. V was cut by 7 bases and J by 7 bases, with 26 bases left in between. CDR3 length: 17 residues. Germline V CDR1 and CDR2: SGHVS, FQNEAQ. CDR3 residues: CASIPGENAYNRQPQHF. As DNA, the CDR3 is TGTGCCAGCATTCCGGGAGAGAATGCGTACAATAGGCAGCCCCAGCATTTT.

The CDR3 sequence is CASSFPGQGAREQYF. The CDR3 nucleotides read TGTGCCAGCAGTTTTCCGGGACAGGGGGCGCGGGAGCAGTACTTC. This sequence joins TRBV28 and TRBJ2-7; 12 bases are a match to TRBD1. Germline loops: CDR1 MDHEN, CDR2 SYDVKM. This CDR3 contains 15 residues. The V segment lost 3 bases and the J segment 7 bases; nucleotides outside the gene matches: 7.

The J gene is TRBJ1-4, the V gene TRBV5-4; 10 nucleotides match TRBD1. Losses at the gene ends were 3 bases for V and 5 bases for J; bases not matched to a gene: 1. CDR3 length equals 14 residues. The germline CDR1 and CDR2 sequences are SGHNT and YYREEE (reference sequence). The CDR3 is CASSWDRGNEKLFF. The CDR3 nucleotides are TGTGCCAGCAGCTGGGACAGGGGAAATGAAAAACTGTTTTTT.

The CDR3 is CATTTQERTEAFF. The CDR3 coding sequence is TGTGCCACCACAACACAGGAAAGAACTGAAGCTTTCTTT. This chain uses TRBV12-3 or TRBV12-4 with TRBJ1-1, with D perhaps matching TRBD1 (5 bases). Trimming took 10 bases from V and 5 from J, leaving 17 bases between them. The CDR3 contains 13 residues.

This chain uses TRBV6-4 with TRBJ1-2, with D unresolved. Looked up from germline, CDR1 is MRHNA and CDR2 is SNTAGT. Trimming took 1 base from V and 10 from J, leaving 7 bases between them. There are 11 residues in the CDR3. CDR3 DNA: TGTGCCAGCAGTGACTTGAACAACTACACCTTC. Its translation is CASSDLNNYTF.

CDR3 sequence (DNA): TGTGCCAGCAGCTTTCAGACAACTAATGAAAAACTGTTTTTT. Translating it yields CASSFQTTNEKLFF. This rearrangement joins TRBV7-9 to TRBJ1-4, with D unresolved. The CDR3 contains 14 residues. Trimming shortened V by 3 bases and J by 0 bases, and 5 bases separated the two germline ends. Germline CDR1 and CDR2: SEHNR and FQNEAQ (reference sequence).

This rearrangement joins TRBV5-1 to TRBJ2-1, with TRBD2 identical over 15 bases. Germline-derived CDR1 and CDR2 are SGHRS and YFSETQ. This CDR3 comprises 19 residues. V was pared by 2 bases and J by 2 bases, with 8 bases of the junction left unmatched. For the CDR3, the DNA is TGCGCCAGCAGCTTAGGACTAGCGGGAGGGTTAGGGCCCTACAATGAGCAGTTCTTC. Translating it yields CASSLGLAGGLGPYNEQFF.

This clone was observed once. The chain uses TRBV14 and TRBJ2-7, with TRBD1 as a possible D gene (5 bases). Germline values: CDR1 SGHDN, CDR2 FVKESK. Trimming took 1 base from V and 1 from J, leaving 8 bases between them. The CDR3 spans 14 residues. CDR3 nucleotides: TGTGCCAGCAGCCAAGCTAGACAGTCCTACGAGCAGTACTTC. Amino acids: CASSQARQSYEQYF.

The chain recombines TRBV24-1 with TRBJ2-1, with a tentative D call TRBD1 (6 bases). From germline, CDR1 is KGHDR and CDR2 SFDVKD. CDR3 length: 19 amino acids. The germline V and J ends were trimmed by 0 bases and 6 bases, with 23 bases remaining between them. CDR3 protein: CATSDLIRRNREKINEQFF. CDR3 nucleotides: TGTGCCACCAGTGATTTGATCCGGAGGAACAGGGAGAAGATCAATGAGCAGTTCTTC.

A remark on this clone: Other DNA sequences of this sample code for an identical CDR3. This rearrangement joins TRBV29-1 to TRBJ2-1, with TRBD1 identical over 8 bases. The CDR3 loop spans 14 amino acids. With 3 bases clipped from V and 1 base from J, the junction kept 2 bases outside the gene matches. Germline values: CDR1 SQVTM, CDR2 ANQGSEA. This CDR3 is CSVEDRASYNEQFF. The CDR3, as DNA: TGCAGCGTTGAGGACAGGGCGTCCTACAATGAGCAGTTCTTC.

V is TRBV4-1 and J is TRBJ1-2; perhaps TRBD1 as D (6 bases). Trimming removed 3 bases at V and 8 bases at J, with 22 bases between. The CDR3 contains 16 residues. Germline CDR1 is MGHRA and CDR2 is YSYEKL. The CDR3 sequence: CASSHDLVGQTYGYTF. As DNA, the CDR3 is TGCGCCAGCAGCCACGATCTGGTGGGACAAACCTACGGCTACACCTTC.

In nucleotides, the CDR3 is TGTGCCAGCAGCTTACTAAGTGCCGGGACAGGGAATACCGGGGAGCTGTTTTTT. It specifies CASSLLSAGTGNTGELFF. The V call is TRBV11-3, the J call TRBJ2-2, with 9 bases matching TRBD1. With 2 bases clipped from V and 5 bases from J, the junction kept 12 bases outside the gene matches. The germline gives CDR1 SGHNT, CDR2 YENEEA. There are 18 residues in the CDR3.

The CDR3 DNA sequence: TGTGCCAGCAGCCCAGGACAGGGCGTCGGAGATACGCAGTATTTT. Amino acid sequence: CASSPGQGVGDTQYF. The chain recombines TRBV16 with TRBJ2-3; 8 bases agree with TRBD1. V trimming: 4 bases; J trimming: 5 bases; junction bases outside the gene matches: 8. This CDR3 has 15 residues. Germline V CDR1 and CDR2: KGHSY, FQNENV.

This chain uses TRBV4-1 with TRBJ1-5; a possible D gene is TRBD1 (5 bases). Germline V gene data show CDR1 as MGHRA and CDR2 as YSYEKL. V was shortened by 4 bases and J by 4 bases, with 20 bases between the two germline ends. The CDR3 is 17 amino acids. The CDR3 coding sequence is TGCGCCAGCAGCCGATTCGGGGGACTCGACGGGAATCAGCCCCAGCATTTT. This gives the protein CASSRFGGLDGNQPQHF.

The rearrangement links TRBV5-6 to TRBJ1-4; 7 bases agree with TRBD1. This CDR3 spans 15 amino acids. Germline V gene lookup returns CDR1 SGHDT and CDR2 YYEEEE. The ends lost 3 bases at V and 5 bases at J; junction bases unmatched: 7. The CDR3 loop is CASSYLTGRNEKLFF. In DNA form, the CDR3 reads TGTGCCAGCAGCTACTTGACAGGGAGAAATGAAAAACTGTTTTTT.

Of note for this clone: The sample holds other DNA sequences that translate to the same CDR3. The chain employs TRBV9 and TRBJ1-1; D remains unclear. CDR3 length equals 13 residues. Trimming cost V 2 bases and J 0 bases, with 5 bases left between them. The germline gives CDR1 SGDLS, CDR2 YYNGEE. The CDR3 here is CASSVAVNTEAFF. The CDR3 bases are TGTGCCAGCAGCGTGGCGGTGAACACTGAAGCTTTCTTT.

J is TRBJ2-2 and V is TRBV27, with TRBD2 as a possible D gene (5 bases). V was clipped by 5 bases and J by 2 bases, with 9 bases between them. This CDR3 region has 14 residues. Germline assignment: CDR1 MNHEY and CDR2 SMNVEV (reference sequence). DNA of the CDR3: TGTGCCAGCAGTCCTAGACTAAACACCGGGGAGCTGTTTTTT. This translates into CASSPRLNTGELFF.

The V gene is TRBV5-1, the J gene TRBJ2-5; 10 bases line up with TRBD1. V dropped 0 bases and J dropped 3; count of bases not matched to a gene: 2. The CDR3 consists of 15 residues. CDR1 and CDR2 from the germline V gene are SGHRS and YFSETQ. CDR3 loop: CASSLDGTGEETQYF. CDR3 nucleotides: TGCGCCAGCAGCTTGGACGGGACAGGGGAAGAGACCCAGTACTTC.

The V gene is TRBV30, the J gene TRBJ1-4; D gene uncertain. V was pared by 2 bases and J by 5 bases, with 9 bases between. This CDR3 is 13 amino acids long. In germline, CDR1 is GTSNPN, CDR2 SVGIG (reference sequence). CDR3 amino acids: CAWSPQANEKLFF. The DNA for the CDR3 is TGTGCCTGGAGTCCTCAGGCAAATGAAAAACTGTTTTTT.

The chain employs TRBV5-1 and TRBJ2-5; D not certain. Trimming left V 3 bases short and J 2 bases short, with 5 bases between. The CDR3 is 12 residues long. Germline CDR1 is SGHRS and CDR2 is YFSETQ. This chain's CDR3 is CASSSSQETQYF. In DNA, the CDR3 is TGCGCCAGCAGCTCGAGTCAAGAGACCCAGTACTTC.

This chain connects TRBV18 to TRBJ1-1; TRBD1 agrees at 8 bases. The CDR3 runs to 15 residues. V gave up 5 bases and J gave up 4 bases; unmatched junction bases: 9. Germline values: CDR1 KGHSH, CDR2 LQKENI. Written as DNA, the CDR3 is TGTGCCAGCTCATCGCCTGACAGGGGTGGCACTGAAGCTTTCTTT. It specifies CASSSPDRGGTEAFF.

The chain couples TRBV27 to TRBJ2-3; TRBD1 matches 7 bases. V shed 6 bases, J shed 2 bases, and the junction held 14 bases outside the gene matches. Germline CDR1 MNHEY, CDR2 SMNVEV (reference sequence). The CDR3 extends over 17 amino acids. The CDR3 spells CASSPQSPGQITDTQYF. Written as DNA, the CDR3 is TGTGCCAGCAGCCCTCAATCCCCGGGACAGATCACAGATACGCAGTATTTT.

This chain links TRBV13 with TRBJ2-2; D possibly corresponds to TRBD2 (5 bases). Trimming removed 5 bases from V and 4 bases from J, with 14 bases in between. The CDR3 loop spans 15 amino acids. The V gene's germline CDR1 is PRHDT and CDR2 FYEKMQ (reference sequence). This CDR3 is CASSRASPGTGELFF. The CDR3 DNA follows: TGTGCCAGCAGCAGAGCTAGCCCTGGCACCGGGGAGCTGTTTTTT. Full variable domain (rest looked up from reference TRBV13 and TRBJ2-2): AAGVIQSPRHLIKEKRETATLKCYPIPRHDTVYWYQQGPGQDPQFLISFYEKMQSDKGSIPDRFSAQQFSDYHSELNMSSLELGDSALYFCASSRASPGTGELFFGEGSRLTVL.

Note on this clone: The same CDR3 arises from other DNA sequences in this sample as well. The chain recombines TRBV5-5 with TRBJ1-1; 7 nucleotides align to TRBD1. V was clipped by 4 bases and J by 0 bases; unmatched bases: 3. In germline, CDR1 is SGHKS, CDR2 YYEKEE (reference sequence). This CDR3 has 14 residues. The CDR3 here is CASSRQGMNTEAFF. The CDR3 region has the DNA TGTGCCAGCAGCCGACAGGGAATGAACACTGAAGCTTTCTTT.

The chain is built from TRBV25-1 and TRBJ1-1; D gene ambiguous. Trimming removed 1 base at V and 0 bases at J, with 9 bases between. Germline V lookup: CDR1 MGHDK, CDR2 SYGVNS. The CDR3 length is 15 residues. The CDR3: CASSEWQALNTEAFF. CDR3 DNA sequence: TGTGCCAGCAGTGAATGGCAGGCCCTGAACACTGAAGCTTTCTTT.